The 4 T cell receptor beta chains presented below share a single source sample, sequenced in a study of B cell selection in AIRE deficiency (dated by TCRdb to between 2018 and 2021). Library generation was performed with the immunoSEQ multiplex PCR assay. The table was pulled from immuneACCESS by TCRdb, which kept in-frame rearrangements only. Such tables lose some clones; where checked, under half of the loss comes from unresolved V genes, and the rest has no known cause. A total of roughly 25,000 clones appear in this sample, approximately 97% of them only once. The ten largest clonotypes hold roughly 0.22% of the sample. Conventional CD4 T cells were sorted as cells that were CD4+CD127+. What was sequenced was conventional CD4+ T cells sorted from PBMCs. The origin of the receptors is a human donor with AIRE deficiency.

V usage is TRBV6-5 and J usage is TRBJ2-1; 9 bases agree with TRBD2. Germline CDR1 and CDR2: MNHEY and SVGAGI. CDR3 length: 15 amino acids. V shed 2 bases and J 4 bases; nucleotides not matched to a gene: 3. Here the CDR3 reads CASSYVSGRYNEQFF. The CDR3 DNA reads as TGTGCCAGCAGTTACGTTAGCGGGAGATACAATGAGCAGTTCTTC.

The chain links TRBV19 to TRBJ2-1; D unclear. The CDR3 runs 11 residues. The germline V gene has CDR1 LNHDA and CDR2 SQIVND (reference sequence). Trimming pared 5 bases from V and 5 bases from J, leaving 4 bases between. CDR3 protein: CASSLNNEQFF. The CDR3 region has the DNA TGTGCCAGTAGTCTAAACAATGAGCAGTTCTTC.

V usage is TRBV19 and J usage is TRBJ1-3, with D possibly TRBD1 on 5 matching bases. There are 17 residues in the CDR3. The germline gives CDR1 LNHDA, CDR2 SQIVND (reference sequence). Trimming pared 3 bases from V and 0 bases from J, leaving 15 bases between. DNA of the CDR3: TGTGCCAGTAGTATGAGGAGGGGAAGTACCTCTGGAAACACCATATATTTT. This encodes CASSMRRGSTSGNTIYF. The full variable domain, its missing parts supplied by reference TRBV19 and TRBJ1-3, is DGGITQSPKYLFRKEGQNVTLSCEQNLNHDAMYWYRQDPGQGLRLIYYSQIVNDFQKGDIAEGYSVSREKKESFPLTVTSAQKNPTAFYLCASSMRRGSTSGNTIYFGEGSWLTVV.

The gene calls are TRBV5-1 and TRBJ2-5; possibly TRBD2 for D (5 bases). Trimming pared 0 bases from V and 11 bases from J, leaving 14 bases between. Germline V gene sequence: CDR1 SGHRS, CDR2 YFSETQ. CDR3 size: 13 residues. The CDR3 bases are TGCGCCAGCAGCTTGGCTGGCTTGGAGGAGCAGTACTTC. It is translated as CASSLAGLEEQYF.